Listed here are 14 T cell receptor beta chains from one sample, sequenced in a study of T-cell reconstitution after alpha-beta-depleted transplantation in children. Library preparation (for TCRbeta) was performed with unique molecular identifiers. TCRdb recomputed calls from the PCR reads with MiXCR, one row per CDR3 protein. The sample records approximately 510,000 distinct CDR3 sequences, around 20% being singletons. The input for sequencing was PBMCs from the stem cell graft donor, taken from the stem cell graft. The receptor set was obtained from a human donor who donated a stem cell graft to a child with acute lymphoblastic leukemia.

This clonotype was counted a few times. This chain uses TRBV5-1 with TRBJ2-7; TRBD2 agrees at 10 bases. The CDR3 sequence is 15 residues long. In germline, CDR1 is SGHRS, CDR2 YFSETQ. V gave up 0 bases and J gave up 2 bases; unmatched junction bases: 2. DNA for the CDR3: TGCGCCAGCAGCTTGGGGACTAGCGGCCCCTACGAGCAGTACTTC. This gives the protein CASSLGTSGPYEQYF. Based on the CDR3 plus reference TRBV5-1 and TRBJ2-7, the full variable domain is KAGVTQTPRYLIKTRGQQVTLSCSPISGHRSVSWYQQTPGQGLQFLFEYFSETQRNKGNFPGRFSGRQFSNSRSEMNVSTLELGDSALYLCASSLGTSGPYEQYFGPGTRLTVT.

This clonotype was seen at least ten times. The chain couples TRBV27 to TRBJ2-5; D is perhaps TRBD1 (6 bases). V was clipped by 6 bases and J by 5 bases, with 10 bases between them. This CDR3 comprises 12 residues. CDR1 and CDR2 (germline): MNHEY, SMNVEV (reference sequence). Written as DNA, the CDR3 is TGTGCCAGCAGCTTAACAGGGGAGACCCAGTACTTC. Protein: CASSLTGETQYF.

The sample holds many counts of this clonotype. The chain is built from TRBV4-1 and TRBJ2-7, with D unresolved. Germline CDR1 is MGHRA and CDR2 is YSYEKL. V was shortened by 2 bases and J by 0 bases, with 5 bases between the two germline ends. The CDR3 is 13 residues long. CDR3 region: CASSQPGSYEQYF. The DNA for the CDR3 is TGCGCCAGCAGCCAACCTGGCTCCTACGAGCAGTACTTC.

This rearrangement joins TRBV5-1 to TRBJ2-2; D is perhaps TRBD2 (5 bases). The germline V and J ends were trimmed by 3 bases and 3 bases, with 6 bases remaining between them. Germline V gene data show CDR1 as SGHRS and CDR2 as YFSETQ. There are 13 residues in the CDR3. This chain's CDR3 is CASSWTHTGELFF. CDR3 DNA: TGCGCCAGCAGCTGGACTCACACCGGGGAGCTGTTTTTT.

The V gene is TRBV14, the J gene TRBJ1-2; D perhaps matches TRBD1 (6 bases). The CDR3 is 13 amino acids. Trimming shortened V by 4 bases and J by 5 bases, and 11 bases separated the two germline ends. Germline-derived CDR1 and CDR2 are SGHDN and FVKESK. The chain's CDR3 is CASSPQDRYGYTF. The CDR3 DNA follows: TGTGCCAGCAGCCCTCAGGACAGATATGGCTACACCTTC.

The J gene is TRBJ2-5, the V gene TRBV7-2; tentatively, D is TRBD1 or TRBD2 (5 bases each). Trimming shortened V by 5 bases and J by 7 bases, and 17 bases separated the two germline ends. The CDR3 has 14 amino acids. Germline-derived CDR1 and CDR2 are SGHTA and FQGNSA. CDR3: CASSPGTSFTTQYF. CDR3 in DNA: TGTGCCAGCAGCCCAGGGACGTCCTTTACGACCCAGTACTTC.

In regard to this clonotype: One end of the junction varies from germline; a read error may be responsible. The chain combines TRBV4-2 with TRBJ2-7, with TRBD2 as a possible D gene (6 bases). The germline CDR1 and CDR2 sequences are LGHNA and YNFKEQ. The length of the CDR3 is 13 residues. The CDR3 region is CATSQAGEVEQYF. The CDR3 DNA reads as TGTGCCACCAGCCAAGCCGGGGAGGTCGAGCAGTACTTC.

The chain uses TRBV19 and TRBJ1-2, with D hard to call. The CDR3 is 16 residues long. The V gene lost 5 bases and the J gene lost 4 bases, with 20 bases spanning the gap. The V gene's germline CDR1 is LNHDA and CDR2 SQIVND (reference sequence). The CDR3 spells CASSHTHSVPLYGYTF. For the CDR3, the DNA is TGTGCCAGTAGTCATACGCACAGCGTGCCCCTCTATGGCTACACCTTC.

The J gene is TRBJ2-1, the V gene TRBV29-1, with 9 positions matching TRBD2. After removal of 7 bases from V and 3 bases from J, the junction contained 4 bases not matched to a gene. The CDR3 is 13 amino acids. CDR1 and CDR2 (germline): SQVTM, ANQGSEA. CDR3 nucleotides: TGCAGCGCTCATAGCGGGGGCTACAATGAGCAGTTCTTC. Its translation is CSAHSGGYNEQFF.

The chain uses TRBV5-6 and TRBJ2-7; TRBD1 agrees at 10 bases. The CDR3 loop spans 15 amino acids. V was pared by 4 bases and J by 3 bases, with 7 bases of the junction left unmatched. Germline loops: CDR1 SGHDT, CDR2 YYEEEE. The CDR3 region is CASSQDRGLIYEQYF. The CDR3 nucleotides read TGTGCCAGCAGCCAAGACAGGGGGCTCATCTACGAGCAGTACTTC.

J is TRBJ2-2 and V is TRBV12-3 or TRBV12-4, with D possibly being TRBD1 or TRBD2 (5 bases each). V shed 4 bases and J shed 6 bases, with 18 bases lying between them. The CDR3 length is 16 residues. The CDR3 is CASSSPGPLPAGELFF. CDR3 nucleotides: TGTGCCAGCAGTTCCCCGGGACCCCTCCCGGCCGGGGAGCTGTTTTTT.

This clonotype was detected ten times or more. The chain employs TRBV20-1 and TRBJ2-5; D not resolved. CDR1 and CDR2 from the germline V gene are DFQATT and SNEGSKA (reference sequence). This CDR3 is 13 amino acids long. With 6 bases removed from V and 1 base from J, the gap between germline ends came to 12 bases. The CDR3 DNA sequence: TGCAGTGCATATGTAAATTCCCAAGAGACCCAGTACTTC. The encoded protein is CSAYVNSQETQYF.

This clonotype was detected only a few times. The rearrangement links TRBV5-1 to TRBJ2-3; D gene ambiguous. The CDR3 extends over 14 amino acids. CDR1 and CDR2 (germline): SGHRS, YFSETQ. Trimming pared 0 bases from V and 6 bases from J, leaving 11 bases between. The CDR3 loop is CASSLANSPDTQYF. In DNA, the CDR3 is TGCGCCAGCAGCTTGGCCAACTCGCCGGATACGCAGTATTTT.

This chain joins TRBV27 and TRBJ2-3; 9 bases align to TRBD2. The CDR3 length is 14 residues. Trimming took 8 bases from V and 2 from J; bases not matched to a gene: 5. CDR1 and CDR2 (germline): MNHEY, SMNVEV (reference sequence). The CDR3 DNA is TGTGCCAGCGGTCGCGGGAGGGCCACAGATACGCAGTATTTT. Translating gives CASGRGRATDTQYF.